This section outlines one TCR beta chain sequence together with its context. This entry comes from a study of T cell responses to AZD1222 COVID-19 vaccine. Profiled with immunoSEQ multiplex PCR; TCRdb holds only in-frame clones, not every one. The data hold some 140,000 clones, with 70% to 90% observed a single time. This CDR3 has 15 amino acids. The V and J ends lost 1 base and 0 bases respectively, with 9 bases between them. CDR1 is MGHRA and CDR2 is YSYEKL in the germline V gene. The chain is built from TRBV4-1 and TRBJ1-1; the D is unclear. The clonotype was recovered from an adult in good health. The sample consisted of peripheral blood, taken on day 0 of AZD1222 vaccination. The CDR3 region has the DNA TGCGCCAGCAGCCAAGGTATCTACCTGAACACTGAAGCTTTCTTT. The encoded protein is CASSQGIYLNTEAFF.